The clone carrying this T cell receptor beta chain was found many times. This sample was included in a study of Graves' ophthalmopathy and Graves' hyperthyroidism. Amplified TCR beta CDR3 regions were obtained using RNA transcripts as template. HTBI-primed RT-PCR formed the first round, and a multiplex PCR formed the second. TCRdb used MiXCR to reprocess the multiplex PCR reads, holding one entry per CDR3 protein. Of 350,000 to 450,000 distinct CDR3 sequences in the sample, 20% to 25% were seen once. With V trimmed by 6 bases and J by 1 base, 1 base remained unmatched. This CDR3 is 13 amino acids long. Other autoimmune diseases, uncontrolled infections, pregnancy or lactation excluded patients from enrollment.

This receptor was identified in a woman aged 18-35 years with stable Graves' hyperthyroidism. The chain employs TRBV12-3 or TRBV12-4 and TRBJ1-2; 8 positions match TRBD1. Sequenced: peripheral blood. The chain's CDR3 is CASRDRVNYGYTF. The CDR3 bases are TGTGCCAGCAGGGACAGGGTTAACTATGGCTACACCTTC.